The next 10 T cell receptor beta chains were all read from a single sample in a study of blood T cell repertoires in COVID-19 (dated by TCRdb to about 2020). The library relied on the immunoSEQ multiplex PCR assay. In TCRdb, the immuneACCESS table is reduced to in-frame sequences with V and J assigned. These tables do not hold every clone; where another copy was compared, an unresolved V gene accounts for under half, and the others remain unexplained. This sample has approximately 110,000 clones in its table, and around three quarters of those were observed once. Almost 4.5% of the sample comes from the top ten. Sample: peripheral blood. Receptors were obtained from a human donor in a cohort sampled during active or convalescent COVID-19.

The V gene is TRBV6-2 or TRBV6-3, the J gene TRBJ2-7; 8 bases are shared with TRBD2. There are 16 residues in the CDR3. V lost 2 bases, J lost 2 bases, and 8 bases stayed unmatched. Germline-derived CDR1 and CDR2 are MNHEY and SVGEGT. CDR3 in amino acids: CASSYPHEGLAYEQYF. The CDR3 nucleotides read TGTGCCAGCAGTTACCCTCACGAGGGACTAGCCTACGAGCAGTACTTC.

The chain couples TRBV6-2 or TRBV6-3 to TRBJ1-1; 7 bases fit TRBD1. V was pared by 2 bases and J by 4 bases, with 7 bases of the junction left unmatched. The CDR3 covers 15 residues. Germline V gene data show CDR1 as MNHEY and CDR2 as SVGEGT. CDR3 DNA sequence: TGTGCCAGCAGTTACGGGACAGTGCGAGGCACTGAAGCTTTCTTT. It encodes CASSYGTVRGTEAFF.

This chain uses TRBV30 with TRBJ2-1, with a weak D call TRBD2 (5 bases). The CDR3 contains 12 residues. The germline V and J ends were trimmed by 2 bases and 9 bases, with 11 bases remaining between them. CDR1 GTSNPN and CDR2 SVGIG come from the germline V gene (reference sequence). CDR3 sequence: CAWSFQAVEQFF. In DNA form, the CDR3 reads TGTGCCTGGAGTTTTCAAGCGGTTGAGCAGTTCTTC.

This rearrangement joins TRBV7-2 to TRBJ2-2; maybe TRBD1 (6 bases). Trimming removed 5 bases from V and 0 bases from J, with 10 bases in between. CDR1 and CDR2 (germline): SGHTA, FQGNSA. The CDR3 sequence is 15 residues long. The CDR3 DNA reads as TGTGCCAGCAGCCCGGACAGTACGAACACCGGGGAGCTGTTTTTT. Protein sequence: CASSPDSTNTGELFF.

The chain employs TRBV19 and TRBJ2-5; TRBD2 aligns across 14 bases. Germline V CDR1 and CDR2: LNHDA, SQIVND (reference sequence). Unmatched junction bases numbered 2, after V lost 6 bases and J lost 2 bases. CDR3 length: 15 amino acids. CDR3 loop: CASSGLAGGQETQYF. CDR3 nucleotide sequence: TGTGCCAGTAGCGGACTAGCGGGGGGTCAAGAGACCCAGTACTTC.

The J gene is TRBJ1-6, the V gene TRBV27; TRBD1 agrees at 11 bases. The V segment lost 2 bases and the J segment 9 bases; nucleotides outside the gene matches: 0. Germline assignment: CDR1 MNHEY and CDR2 SMNVEV (reference sequence). This CDR3 has 14 residues. CDR3 region: CASSLGQGASPLHF. The CDR3 DNA is TGTGCCAGCAGTTTAGGACAGGGGGCTTCACCCCTCCACTTT.

V and J are TRBV6-5 and TRBJ2-1; possible D gene TRBD1, 5 bases. CDR3 length: 13 residues. Trimming left V 7 bases short and J 8 bases short, with 15 bases between. Per the germline V gene, CDR1 is MNHEY and CDR2 is SVGAGI. This CDR3 reads CASTPRQGHEQFF. The DNA of the CDR3 is TGTGCCAGCACCCCTCGCCAGGGTCATGAGCAGTTCTTC.

The genes are TRBV7-3 and TRBJ1-5, with 12 nucleotides matching TRBD1. Germline lookup yields CDR1 SGHTA and CDR2 FQGTGA. The V and J ends lost 3 bases and 2 bases, in that order; junction bases with no gene match: 17. This CDR3 spans 21 amino acids. The CDR3 bases are TGTGCCAGCAGCTTCAAAGCTAGTACCGGGACAGGGGGCTTGGGCAATCAGCCCCAGCATTTT. Protein sequence: CASSFKASTGTGGLGNQPQHF.

The J gene is TRBJ2-5, the V gene TRBV7-2; 12 bases align to TRBD2. The V segment lost 1 base and the J segment 4 bases; nucleotides outside the gene matches: 4. CDR3 size: 16 residues. Germline-derived CDR1 and CDR2 are SGHTA and FQGNSA. The CDR3 nucleotides read TGTGCCAGCAGCTTAGATGTGGGACTAGCGGGAGAGACCCAGTACTTC. It yields the protein CASSLDVGLAGETQYF.

This sequence joins TRBV5-1 and TRBJ2-7; TRBD1 aligns across 7 bases. This CDR3 region has 14 residues. V trimming: 6 bases; J trimming: 3 bases; junction bases outside the gene matches: 9. CDR1 is SGHRS and CDR2 is YFSETQ in the germline V gene. CDR3 sequence: CASNHGDRDYEQYF. In nucleotides, the CDR3 is TGCGCCAGCAACCATGGGGACAGAGACTACGAGCAGTACTTC.